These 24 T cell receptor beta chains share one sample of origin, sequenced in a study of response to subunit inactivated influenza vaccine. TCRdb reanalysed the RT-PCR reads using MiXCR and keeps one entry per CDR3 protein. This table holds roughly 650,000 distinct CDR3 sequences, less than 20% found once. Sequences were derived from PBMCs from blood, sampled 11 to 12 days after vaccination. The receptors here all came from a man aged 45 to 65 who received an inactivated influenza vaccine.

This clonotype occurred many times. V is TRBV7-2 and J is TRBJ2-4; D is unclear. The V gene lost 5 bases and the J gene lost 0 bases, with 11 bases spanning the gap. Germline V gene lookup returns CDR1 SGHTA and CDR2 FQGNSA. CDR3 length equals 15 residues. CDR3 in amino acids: CASSPSNLAKNIQYF. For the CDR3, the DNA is TGTGCCAGCAGCCCGTCAAACCTAGCCAAAAACATTCAGTACTTC. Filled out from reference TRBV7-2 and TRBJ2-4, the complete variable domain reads GAGVSQSPSNKVTEKGKDVELRCDPISGHTALYWYRQSLGQGLEFLIYFQGNSAPDKSGLPSDRFSAERTGGSVSTLTIQRTQQEDSAVYLCASSPSNLAKNIQYFGAGTRLSVL.

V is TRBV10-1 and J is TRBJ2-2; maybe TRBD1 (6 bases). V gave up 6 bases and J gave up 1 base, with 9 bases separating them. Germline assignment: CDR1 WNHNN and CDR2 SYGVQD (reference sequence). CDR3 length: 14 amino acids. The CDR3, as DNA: TGCGCCAGCAGGAAACAGGGGAACACCGGGGAGCTGTTTTTT. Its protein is CASRKQGNTGELFF.

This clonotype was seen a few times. The CDR3 DNA reads as TGCGCCAGCAGCCAAGGTCTGACCCAGGGGTACGAGCAGTACTTC. This codes for CASSQGLTQGYEQYF. The chain joins TRBV4-3 to TRBJ2-7; D possibly corresponds to TRBD1 (6 bases). CDR3 length: 15 amino acids. CDR1 is LGHNA and CDR2 is YSLEER in the germline V gene. V was clipped by 1 base and J by 4 bases, with 14 bases between them.

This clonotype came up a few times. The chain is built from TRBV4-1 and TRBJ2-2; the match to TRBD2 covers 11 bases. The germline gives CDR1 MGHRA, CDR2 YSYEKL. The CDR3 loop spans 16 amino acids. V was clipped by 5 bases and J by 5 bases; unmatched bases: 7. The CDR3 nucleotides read TGCGCCAGCAGCGCGGGACTAGCGGCGATTACCGGGGAGCTGTTTTTT. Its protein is CASSAGLAAITGELFF.

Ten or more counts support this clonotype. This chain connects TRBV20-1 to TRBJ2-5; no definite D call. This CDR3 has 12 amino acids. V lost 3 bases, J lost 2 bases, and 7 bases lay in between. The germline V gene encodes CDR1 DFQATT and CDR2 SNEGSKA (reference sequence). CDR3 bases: TGCAGTGCTAGTAATAGTCAAGAGACCCAGTACTTC. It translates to CSASNSQETQYF.

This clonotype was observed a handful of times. For the CDR3, the DNA is TGTGCCAGCAGTTACAGGGGGGGCCGGGGGGTAAATGAGCAGTTCTTC. It translates to CASSYRGGRGVNEQFF. The chain couples TRBV6-2 or TRBV6-3 to TRBJ2-1; possible D gene TRBD2, 7 bases. With 2 bases removed from V and 7 bases from J, the gap between germline ends came to 18 bases. CDR1 and CDR2 from the germline V gene are MNHEY and SVGEGT. The CDR3 has 16 residues.

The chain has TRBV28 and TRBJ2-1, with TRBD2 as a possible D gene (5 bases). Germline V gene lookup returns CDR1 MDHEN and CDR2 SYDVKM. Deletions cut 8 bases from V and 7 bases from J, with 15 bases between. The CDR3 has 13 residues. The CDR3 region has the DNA TGTGCCAGCGGCCGGACTTATTTAAATGAGCAGTTCTTC. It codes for CASGRTYLNEQFF.

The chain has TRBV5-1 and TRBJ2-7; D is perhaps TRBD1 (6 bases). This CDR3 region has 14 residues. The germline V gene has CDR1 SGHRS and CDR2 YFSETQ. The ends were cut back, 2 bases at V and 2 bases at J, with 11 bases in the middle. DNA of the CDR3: TGCGCCAGCAGCTTCGCTGGACAGCCCTACGAGCAGTACTTC. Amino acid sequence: CASSFAGQPYEQYF. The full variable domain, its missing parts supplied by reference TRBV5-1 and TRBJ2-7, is KAGVTQTPRYLIKTRGQQVTLSCSPISGHRSVSWYQQTPGQGLQFLFEYFSETQRNKGNFPGRFSGRQFSNSRSEMNVSTLELGDSALYLCASSFAGQPYEQYFGPGTRLTVT.

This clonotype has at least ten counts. This CDR3 is CASALANNEQFF. The CDR3 DNA sequence: TGTGCCAGCGCTTTGGCCAACAATGAGCAGTTCTTC. The rearrangement links TRBV12-3 or TRBV12-4 to TRBJ2-1, with D unresolved. This CDR3 has 12 amino acids. Trimming cost V 8 bases and J 5 bases, with 10 bases left between them.

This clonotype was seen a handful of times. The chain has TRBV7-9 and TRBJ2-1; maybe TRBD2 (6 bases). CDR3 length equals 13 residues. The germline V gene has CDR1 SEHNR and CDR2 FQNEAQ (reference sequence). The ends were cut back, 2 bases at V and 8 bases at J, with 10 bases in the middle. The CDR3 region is CASSLLGEDEQFF. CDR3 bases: TGTGCCAGCAGCTTACTAGGGGAGGATGAGCAGTTCTTC.

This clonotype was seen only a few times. The CDR3 bases are TGTGCCAGCAGCGGGACCCCTCTCCGGGAGCAGTTCTTC. Amino acid sequence: CASSGTPLREQFF. This sequence joins TRBV7-6 and TRBJ2-1; TRBD1 or TRBD2 may be the D gene (5 bases each). There are 13 residues in the CDR3. The germline gives CDR1 SGHVS, CDR2 FNYEAQ. Trimming stripped 5 bases from V and 10 bases from J, with 15 bases between.

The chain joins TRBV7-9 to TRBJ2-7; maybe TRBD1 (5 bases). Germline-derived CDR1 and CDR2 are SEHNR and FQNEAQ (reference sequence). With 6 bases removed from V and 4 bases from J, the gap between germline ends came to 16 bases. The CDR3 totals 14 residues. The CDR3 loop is CASSDGHLGYEQYF. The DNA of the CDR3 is TGTGCCAGCAGTGATGGACATCTCGGTTACGAGCAGTACTTC.

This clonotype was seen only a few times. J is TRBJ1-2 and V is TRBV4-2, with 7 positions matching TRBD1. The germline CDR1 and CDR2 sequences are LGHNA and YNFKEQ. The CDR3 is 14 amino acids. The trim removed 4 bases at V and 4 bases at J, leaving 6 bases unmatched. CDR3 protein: CASSPDRDSYGYTF. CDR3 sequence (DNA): TGTGCCAGCAGCCCAGACCGGGACAGCTATGGCTACACCTTC.

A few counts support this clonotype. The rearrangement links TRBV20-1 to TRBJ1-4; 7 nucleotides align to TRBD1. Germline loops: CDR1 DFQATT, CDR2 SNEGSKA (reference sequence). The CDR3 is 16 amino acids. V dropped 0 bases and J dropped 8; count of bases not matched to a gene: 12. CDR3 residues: CSARDLTEGAREKLFF. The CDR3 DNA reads TGCAGTGCTAGAGATTTGACCGAGGGGGCTCGGGAAAAACTGTTTTTT.

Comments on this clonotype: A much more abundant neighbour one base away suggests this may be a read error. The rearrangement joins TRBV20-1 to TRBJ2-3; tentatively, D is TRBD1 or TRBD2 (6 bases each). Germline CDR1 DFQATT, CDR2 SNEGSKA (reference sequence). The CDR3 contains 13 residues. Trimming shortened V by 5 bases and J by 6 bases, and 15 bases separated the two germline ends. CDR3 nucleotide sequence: TGCAGTGCTGGGCTACCGGGGGCGGATACGCAGTATTTT. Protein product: CSAGLPGADTQYF.

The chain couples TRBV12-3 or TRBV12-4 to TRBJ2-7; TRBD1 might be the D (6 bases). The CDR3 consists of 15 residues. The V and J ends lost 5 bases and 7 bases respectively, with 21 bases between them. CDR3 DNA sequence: TGTGCCAGCAGTCACAACAGGGTCGACAGGTGGGAGCAGTACTTC. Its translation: CASSHNRVDRWEQYF.

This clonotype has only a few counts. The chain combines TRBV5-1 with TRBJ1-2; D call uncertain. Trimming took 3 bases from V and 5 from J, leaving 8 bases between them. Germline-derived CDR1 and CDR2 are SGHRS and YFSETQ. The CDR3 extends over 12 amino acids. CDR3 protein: CASSSPGYGYTF. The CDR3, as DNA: TGCGCCAGCAGCTCCCCGGGGTATGGCTACACCTTC.

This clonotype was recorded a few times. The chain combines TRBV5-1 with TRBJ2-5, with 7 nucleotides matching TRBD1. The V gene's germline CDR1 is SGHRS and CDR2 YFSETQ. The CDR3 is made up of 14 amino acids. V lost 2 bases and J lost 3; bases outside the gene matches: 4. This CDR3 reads CASSLQGIEETQYF. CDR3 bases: TGCGCCAGCAGCTTACAGGGGATTGAAGAGACCCAGTACTTC. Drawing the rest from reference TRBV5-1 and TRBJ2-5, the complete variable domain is KAGVTQTPRYLIKTRGQQVTLSCSPISGHRSVSWYQQTPGQGLQFLFEYFSETQRNKGNFPGRFSGRQFSNSRSEMNVSTLELGDSALYLCASSLQGIEETQYFGPGTRLLVL.

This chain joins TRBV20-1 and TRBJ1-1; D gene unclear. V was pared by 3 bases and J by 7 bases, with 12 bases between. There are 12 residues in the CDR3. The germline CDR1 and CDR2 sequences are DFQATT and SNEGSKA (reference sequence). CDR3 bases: TGCAGTGCTAGCCAAGATGGTTATGAAGCTTTCTTT. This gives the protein CSASQDGYEAFF.

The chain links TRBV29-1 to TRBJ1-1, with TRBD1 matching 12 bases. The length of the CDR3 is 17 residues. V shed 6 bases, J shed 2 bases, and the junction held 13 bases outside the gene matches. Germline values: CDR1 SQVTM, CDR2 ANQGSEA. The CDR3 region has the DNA TGCAGCGTGAGGGACAGGGGGCGGTTGTGGACCAACACTGAAGCTTTCTTT. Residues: CSVRDRGRLWTNTEAFF.

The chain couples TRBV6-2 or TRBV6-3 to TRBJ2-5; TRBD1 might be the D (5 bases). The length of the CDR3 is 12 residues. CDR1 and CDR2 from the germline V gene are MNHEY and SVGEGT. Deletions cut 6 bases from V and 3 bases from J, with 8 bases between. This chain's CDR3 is CASRPGKETQYF. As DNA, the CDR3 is TGTGCCAGCAGACCAGGGAAAGAGACCCAGTACTTC.

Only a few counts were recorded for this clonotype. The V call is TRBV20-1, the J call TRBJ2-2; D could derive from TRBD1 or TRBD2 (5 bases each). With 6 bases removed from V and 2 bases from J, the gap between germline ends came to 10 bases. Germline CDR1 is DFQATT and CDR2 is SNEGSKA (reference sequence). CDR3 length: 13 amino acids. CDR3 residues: CSARDVNTGELFF. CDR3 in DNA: TGCAGTGCAAGGGACGTCAACACCGGGGAGCTGTTTTTT.

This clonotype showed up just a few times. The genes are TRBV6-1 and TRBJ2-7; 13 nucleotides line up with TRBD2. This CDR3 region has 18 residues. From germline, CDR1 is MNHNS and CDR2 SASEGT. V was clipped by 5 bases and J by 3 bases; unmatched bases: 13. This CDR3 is CASSPPGLAGPGDYEQYF. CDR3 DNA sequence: TGTGCCAGCAGTCCCCCGGGACTAGCGGGGCCAGGCGACTACGAGCAGTACTTC.

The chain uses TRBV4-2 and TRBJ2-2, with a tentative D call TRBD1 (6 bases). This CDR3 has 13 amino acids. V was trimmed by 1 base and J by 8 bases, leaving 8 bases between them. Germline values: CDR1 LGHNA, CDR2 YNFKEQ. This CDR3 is CASSQGQGGELFF. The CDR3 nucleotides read TGTGCCAGCAGCCAAGGGCAGGGGGGGGAGCTGTTTTTT.